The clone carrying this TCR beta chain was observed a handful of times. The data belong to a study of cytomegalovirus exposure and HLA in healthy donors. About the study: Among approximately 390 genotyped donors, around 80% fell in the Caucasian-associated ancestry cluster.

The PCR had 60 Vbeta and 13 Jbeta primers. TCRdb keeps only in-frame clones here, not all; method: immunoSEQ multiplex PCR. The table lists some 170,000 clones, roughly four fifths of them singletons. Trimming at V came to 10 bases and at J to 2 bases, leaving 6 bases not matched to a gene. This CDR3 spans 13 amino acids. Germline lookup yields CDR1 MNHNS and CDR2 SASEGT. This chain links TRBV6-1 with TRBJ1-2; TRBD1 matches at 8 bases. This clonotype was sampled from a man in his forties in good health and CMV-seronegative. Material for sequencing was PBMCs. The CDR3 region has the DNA TGTGCCACCAAGGGACAGGACAACTATGGCTACACCTTC. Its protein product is CATKGQDNYGYTF.